This TCR beta chain emerged from a study of identical twins. General observations from the study: Invariant MAIT and iNKT cells are populations that could partly confound zero-insertion analyses. When twins shared out-of-frame alpha sequences, those sequences had excess low generation probability.

This clonotype was seen at least ten times. Its antigen remains unidentified. After removal of 3 bases from V and 6 bases from J, the junction contained 1 base not matched to a gene. The germline CDR1 and CDR2 sequences are SGHTA and FQGNSA. This CDR3 contains 14 residues. TCRdb re-derived calls from the 5' RACE reads in MiXCR, one entry per CDR3 protein. The sample lists hundreds of thousands of distinct CDR3 sequences; approximately 9% were seen once. The same data also went into a second study, on yellow fever vaccine responses in identical twins.

The V call is TRBV7-2, the J call TRBJ2-1; the match to TRBD2 covers 11 bases. Sequencing was carried out using PBMCs. This clonotype originated in a young woman in good health. DNA of the CDR3: TGTGCCAGCAGCTTCCTAGCGGGGGGCAATGAGCAGTTCTTC. Its protein product is CASSFLAGGNEQFF.